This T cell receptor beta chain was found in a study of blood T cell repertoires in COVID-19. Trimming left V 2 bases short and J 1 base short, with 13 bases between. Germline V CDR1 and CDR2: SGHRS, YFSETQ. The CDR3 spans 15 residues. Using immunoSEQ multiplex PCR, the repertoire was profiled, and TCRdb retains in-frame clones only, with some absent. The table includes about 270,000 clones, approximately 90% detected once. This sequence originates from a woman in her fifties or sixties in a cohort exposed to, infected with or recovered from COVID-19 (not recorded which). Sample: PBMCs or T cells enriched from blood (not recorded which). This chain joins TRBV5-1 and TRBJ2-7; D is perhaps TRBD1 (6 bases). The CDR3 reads CASSLETGGSYEQYF. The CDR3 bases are TGCGCCAGCAGCTTAGAGACAGGTGGATCCTACGAGCAGTACTTC.